Below are 9 T cell receptor beta chains sequenced from a single sample in a study of Graves' ophthalmopathy and Graves' hyperthyroidism (dated by TCRdb to 2016 to 2019). Reads for this sample came from an Illumina HiSeq 2000. TCR beta CDR3 regions were amplified from RNA transcripts for repertoire sequencing. A first-round RT-PCR used HTBI primers with the Qiagen OneStep RT-PCR kit, followed by a second-round multiplex PCR, size selection and purification. TCRdb passed the public sequencing reads through fastp at Q25 and MiXCR, retaining productive beta sequences. CDR3 protein duplicates are merged, each entry listing the most common genes and DNA. In this sample the table shows a few hundred thousand distinct CDR3 sequences, roughly 18% of which occur a single time. Jointly, the top ten make up around 1.5% of the sample. Sequencing used peripheral blood. These receptors came from a woman aged 18-29 years with Graves' ophthalmopathy. Donor details come from another sample of the same person, matched by shared clones.

In its sample, this clonotype was seen a few times. The chain employs TRBV6-1 and TRBJ1-6; 8 bases match TRBD1. Trimming at V came to 6 bases and at J to 7 bases, leaving 5 bases not matched to a gene. Germline V lookup: CDR1 MNHNS, CDR2 SASEGT. The CDR3 consists of 14 residues. The CDR3 DNA reads as TGTGCCAGCAGCGGACAGGGCCAAAATTCACCCCTCCACTTT. Translated, it gives CASSGQGQNSPLHF.

The gene calls are TRBV12-3 or TRBV12-4 and TRBJ2-2, with TRBD2 matching 10 bases. V trimming: 10 bases; J trimming: 5 bases; junction bases outside the gene matches: 10. The CDR3 is 15 residues long. CDR3 residues: CATELAGHGTGELFF. The CDR3 bases are TGTGCCACGGAACTAGCGGGACACGGGACCGGGGAGCTGTTTTTT.

The sample holds many counts of this clonotype. The genes are TRBV30 and TRBJ2-5, with D perhaps assigned TRBD1 or TRBD2 (6 bases each). Germline lookup yields CDR1 GTSNPN and CDR2 SVGIG (reference sequence). Trimming left V 0 bases short and J 1 base short, with 9 bases between. CDR3 length equals 14 residues. This CDR3 is CAWSVGGTQETQYF. For the CDR3, the DNA is TGTGCCTGGAGTGTAGGGGGGACCCAAGAGACCCAGTACTTC.

There are many counts of this clonotype. The chain couples TRBV28 to TRBJ2-5; 7 nucleotides align to TRBD2. CDR3 length: 13 residues. V shed 9 bases and J 6 bases; nucleotides not matched to a gene: 10. The V gene's germline CDR1 is MDHEN and CDR2 SYDVKM. The DNA for the CDR3 is TGTGCCAGTTGGCGTACTAGCGCGAAGACCCAGTACTTC. Encoded protein: CASWRTSAKTQYF.

The sample holds many counts of this clonotype. This chain connects TRBV6-1 to TRBJ2-7; 8 nucleotides line up with TRBD2. This CDR3 is 14 amino acids long. V lost 7 bases and J lost 0; bases outside the gene matches: 5. CDR1 is MNHNS, CDR2 SASEGT, per germline. This CDR3 is CASNAGGDSYEQYF. In DNA form, the CDR3 reads TGTGCCAGCAACGCCGGGGGGGACTCCTACGAGCAGTACTTC.

The sample holds many counts of this clonotype. This chain connects TRBV7-3 to TRBJ1-1; possibly TRBD1 for D (6 bases). The CDR3 covers 14 residues. The germline V gene encodes CDR1 SGHTA and CDR2 FQGTGA. The V end was cut by 2 bases, the J end by 6 bases, with 13 bases between. The CDR3 here is CASSLDRPPSEAFF. CDR3 DNA sequence: TGTGCCAGCAGCTTAGACAGGCCTCCCTCTGAAGCTTTCTTT.

The J gene is TRBJ1-5, the V gene TRBV28, with D perhaps TRBD1 (5 bases). The CDR3 length is 16 residues. Trimming took off 0 bases at V and 0 bases at J, with 9 bases between the two ends. CDR1 is MDHEN, CDR2 SYDVKM, per germline. CDR3 sequence (DNA): TGTGCCAGCAGTTTATGGGGGCGGAATAGCAATCAGCCCCAGCATTTT. This gives the protein CASSLWGRNSNQPQHF.

This clonotype has ten or more counts. V usage is TRBV7-3 and J usage is TRBJ2-5; 7 nucleotides line up with TRBD2. Germline V gene data show CDR1 as SGHTA and CDR2 as FQGTGA. V dropped 0 bases and J dropped 1; count of bases not matched to a gene: 2. The CDR3 is 15 amino acids. DNA of the CDR3: TGTGCCAGCAGCTTAACCGGGGGGACCCAAGAGACCCAGTACTTC. It yields the protein CASSLTGGTQETQYF.

At least ten counts were recorded for this clonotype. The rearrangement joins TRBV29-1 to TRBJ2-5; 12 bases are a match to TRBD2. J lost 4 bases, V lost 1 base, and 10 bases had no gene match. The CDR3 consists of 17 residues. Germline CDR1 is SQVTM and CDR2 is ANQGSEA. CDR3 nucleotides: TGCAGCGTTGAAGCAGCTAGCGGGAGGGCCGAGGCAGAGACCCAGTACTTC. Encoded protein: CSVEAASGRAEAETQYF.